The 32 T cell receptor beta chains given below trace back to one sample, sequenced in a study of HIV-infected children after antiretroviral therapy interruption. Described treatment: PENTA 11 planned treatment interruption arm or continuous ART arm. The TCR library was built from RNA with a 3' RACE protocol and unique molecular identifiers. TCRdb re-called the 3' RACE reads through MiXCR, storing one row per CDR3 protein. In the table there are over 35,000 distinct CDR3 sequences, approximately 6.1% of which are singletons. Specimen: CD45RA+ CD4+ T cells from PBMCs, pooled from several time points, collected from a donor given antiretroviral therapy, either interrupted or continuous. This sample's subset: naive CD4+ CD45RA+ CD45RO- T cells. These receptors all come from a pool of human donors with HIV.

This clonotype was observed at least ten times. V is TRBV29-1 and J is TRBJ1-1; D gene uncertain. Germline V gives CDR1 SQVTM, CDR2 ANQGSEA. V lost 3 bases and J 0 bases, leaving 11 bases between the germline ends. The length of the CDR3 is 14 residues. CDR3 protein: CSVDATTLNTEAFF. CDR3 nucleotides: TGCAGCGTTGATGCCACGACATTGAACACTGAAGCTTTCTTT.

This clonotype showed up many times. The chain links TRBV4-3 to TRBJ2-3, with D possibly matching TRBD2 (5 bases). Trimming cost V 7 bases and J 2 bases, with 10 bases left between them. The V gene's germline CDR1 is LGHNA and CDR2 YSLEER. The length of the CDR3 is 13 residues. CDR3 sequence: CASTRLHTDTQYF. CDR3 in DNA: TGCGCCAGCACCAGACTACACACAGATACGCAGTATTTT.

The sample holds a few counts of this clonotype. The V and J genes are TRBV2 and TRBJ1-6; D remains unclear. Trimming removed 7 bases from V and 6 bases from J, with 13 bases in between. The CDR3 is 14 residues long. Germline CDR1 reads SNHLY; CDR2 reads FYNNEI. CDR3 region: CASTVFAANSPLHF. For the CDR3, the DNA is TGTGCCAGCACTGTATTTGCCGCTAATTCACCCCTCCACTTT. The entire variable domain, with the rest obtained from reference TRBV2 and TRBJ1-6, is as follows: EPEVTQTPSHQVTQMGQEVILRCVPISNHLYFYWYRQILGQKVEFLVSFYNNEISEKSEIFDDQFSVERPDGSNFTLKIRSTKLEDSAMYFCASTVFAANSPLHFGNGTRLTVT.

This clonotype was counted a few times. The V call is TRBV5-4, the J call TRBJ1-4; 10 bases are a match to TRBD1. The CDR3 is 15 residues long. J lost 8 bases, V lost 2 bases, and 6 bases had no gene match. Germline CDR1 and CDR2: SGHNT and YYREEE (reference sequence). The CDR3 is CASSFRDRGYEKLFF. CDR3 nucleotide sequence: TGTGCCAGCAGCTTCCGGGACAGGGGCTACGAAAAACTGTTTTTT.

This chain joins TRBV20-1 and TRBJ2-1, with 12 positions matching TRBD2. Looked up from germline, CDR1 is DFQATT and CDR2 is SNEGSKA (reference sequence). The CDR3 is 14 residues long. J gave up 9 bases and V 4 bases, and 7 bases lay outside the gene matches. The CDR3 loop is CSAKRLAGVGEQFF. CDR3 nucleotide sequence: TGCAGTGCTAAACGACTAGCGGGAGTGGGTGAGCAGTTCTTC.

The gene calls are TRBV19 and TRBJ2-5; 8 nucleotides agree with TRBD2. CDR1 and CDR2 (germline): LNHDA, SQIVND (reference sequence). The CDR3 loop spans 17 amino acids. J was trimmed by 1 base and V by 6 bases; bases with no gene match: 13. The CDR3 nucleotides are TGTGCCAGTAGCCCGAGGGGGTCGACTAGCGTCCAAGAGACCCAGTACTTC. Translation gives CASSPRGSTSVQETQYF.

There are many counts of this clonotype. The rearrangement joins TRBV19 to TRBJ2-1, with 9 positions matching TRBD2. The germline V gene has CDR1 LNHDA and CDR2 SQIVND (reference sequence). V was pared by 1 base and J by 6 bases, with 4 bases of the junction left unmatched. This CDR3 comprises 15 residues. Here the CDR3 reads CASSIAAGGPNEQFF. Here the CDR3 DNA reads TGTGCCAGTAGTATAGCTGCGGGGGGGCCCAATGAGCAGTTCTTC.

CDR3 region: CASMYVDRFNQPQHF. CDR3 bases: TGTGCCAGTATGTACGTGGACAGGTTTAATCAGCCCCAGCATTTT. This rearrangement joins TRBV19 to TRBJ1-5, with TRBD1 matching over 7 bases. The CDR3 sequence is 15 residues long. Trimming removed 7 bases from V and 4 bases from J; junction bases left unmatched: 10. CDR1 is LNHDA, CDR2 SQIVND, per germline (reference sequence).

This clonotype has more than one count but fewer than ten. Written as DNA, the CDR3 is TGTGCCAGCAGCCCGAATGGGGGGGGGGCCTACAATGAGCAGTTCTTC. Amino acids: CASSPNGGGAYNEQFF. V usage is TRBV5-4 and J usage is TRBJ2-1, with TRBD2 matching 7 bases. Germline assignment: CDR1 SGHNT and CDR2 YYREEE (reference sequence). Losses at the gene ends were 4 bases for V and 2 bases for J; bases not matched to a gene: 9. This CDR3 contains 16 residues.

This clonotype was detected only a few times. The chain employs TRBV29-1 and TRBJ1-1; D is ambiguous. CDR3 size: 12 residues. Germline CDR1 and CDR2: SQVTM and ANQGSEA. V was pared by 7 bases and J by 0 bases, with 9 bases between. The CDR3 DNA reads TGCAGCGGCACTGGAATGAACACTGAAGCTTTCTTT. Protein product: CSGTGMNTEAFF.

This clonotype was counted ten times or more. The rearrangement links TRBV12-3 or TRBV12-4 to TRBJ2-2; 7 bases line up with TRBD2. This CDR3 spans 14 amino acids. The V and J ends lost 8 bases and 8 bases, in that order; junction bases with no gene match: 11. The CDR3 nucleotides are TGTGCCAGCCGTGAGGCTACCGGGAGGGGGGAGCTGTTTTTT. This encodes CASREATGRGELFF.

The chain is built from TRBV28 and TRBJ1-3, with D unclear. Germline V gives CDR1 MDHEN, CDR2 SYDVKM. Trimming stripped 7 bases from V and 0 bases from J, with 7 bases between. The CDR3 spans 13 residues. CDR3: CASKGYSGNTIYF. Here the CDR3 DNA reads TGTGCCAGCAAAGGGTACTCTGGAAACACCATATATTTT.

As concerns this clonotype: It is unclear where the CDR3 begins or ends on the DNA, so no DNA is shown, and the CDR3 is as TCRdb lists it. The rearrangement links TRBV21-1 to TRBJ1-3; the listed D gene, TRBD1, was not tested against the DNA. TRBV21-1 is given as a pseudogene. With termini counted, the CDR3 has 16 amino acids. CDR3 protein: CASSRGVFASGNTIYF.

The rearrangement uses TRBV12-3 or TRBV12-4 and TRBJ2-6; no clear D gene. V lost 7 bases and J lost 3, with 10 bases in between. The CDR3 length is 14 residues. CDR3 amino acids: CASTPSGGANVLTF. The DNA for the CDR3 is TGTGCCAGCACCCCCTCCGGTGGGGCCAACGTCCTGACTTTC.

At least ten counts were recorded for this clonotype. The chain carries TRBV20-1 and TRBJ2-1; 9 bases match TRBD2. J was trimmed by 8 bases and V by 6 bases; bases with no gene match: 20. The CDR3 loop spans 17 amino acids. Germline V gives CDR1 DFQATT, CDR2 SNEGSKA (reference sequence). The CDR3 is CSAPDPSGVNSLHEQFF. The CDR3, as DNA: TGCAGTGCCCCAGACCCTAGCGGGGTGAATAGTTTACATGAGCAGTTCTTC.

The table lists this clonotype with a few counts. The V call is TRBV2, the J call TRBJ2-1; D is unclear. V lost 8 bases and J lost 4, with 15 bases in between. In germline, CDR1 is SNHLY, CDR2 FYNNEI. The CDR3 loop spans 14 amino acids. The CDR3 DNA is TGTGCCAGCCTCCGCTCAAATCGGTACAATGAGCAGTTCTTC. Its translation is CASLRSNRYNEQFF.

This chain joins TRBV29-1 and TRBJ1-1; a possible D gene is TRBD1 (5 bases). Germline loops: CDR1 SQVTM, CDR2 ANQGSEA. The CDR3 covers 12 residues. Trimming removed 6 bases at V and 5 bases at J, with 13 bases between. The CDR3 DNA sequence: TGCAGCGTGACGGGACGAGTTACTGAAGCTTTCTTT. Protein: CSVTGRVTEAFF.

This clonotype was seen at least ten times. This rearrangement joins TRBV25-1 to TRBJ2-3; possible D gene TRBD2, 5 bases. V was trimmed by 5 bases and J by 4 bases, leaving 16 bases between them. Germline-derived CDR1 and CDR2 are MGHDK and SYGVNS. The CDR3 sequence is 15 residues long. The CDR3, as DNA: TGTGCCAGCAGTACAACGGGATTAAATGCAGATACGCAGTATTTT. This translates into CASSTTGLNADTQYF.

This clonotype was counted at least ten times. The chain couples TRBV12-3 or TRBV12-4 to TRBJ1-1, with D perhaps matching TRBD1 (5 bases). This CDR3 has 12 amino acids. V was cut by 6 bases and J by 14 bases, with 19 bases left in between. As DNA, the CDR3 is TGTGCCAGCAGCTTACGGGGCTCAGAAGTCTTCTTT. Translated: CASSLRGSEVFF.

This clonotype was observed at least ten times. This chain connects TRBV5-1 to TRBJ2-3; D is possibly TRBD1 or TRBD2 (6 bases each). The CDR3 is made up of 17 amino acids. Germline V gene lookup returns CDR1 SGHRS and CDR2 YFSETQ. The V end lost 3 bases, the J end lost 2 bases, and 19 bases lay between the germline ends. The CDR3 sequence: CASSWGARGIITDTQYF. Written as DNA, the CDR3 is TGCGCCAGCAGCTGGGGGGCTCGCGGAATAATCACAGATACGCAGTATTTT.

This clonotype was seen many times. J is TRBJ2-5 and V is TRBV27, with D perhaps TRBD2 (6 bases). Deletions cut 0 bases from V and 5 bases from J, with 10 bases between. The CDR3 contains 14 residues. Looked up from germline, CDR1 is MNHEY and CDR2 is SMNVEV (reference sequence). The CDR3 DNA follows: TGTGCCAGCAGTTTATCGCGACTAGGGGAGACCCAGTACTTC. This sequence encodes CASSLSRLGETQYF.

This clonotype was counted many times. The J gene is TRBJ2-1, the V gene TRBV11-3; TRBD1 matches 10 bases. This CDR3 region has 15 residues. Germline V gives CDR1 SGHNT, CDR2 YENEEA. The V and J ends lost 3 bases and 4 bases, in that order; junction bases with no gene match: 3. The CDR3 DNA follows: TGTGCCAGCAGCTTTGACAGGGGGCATTACAATGAGCAGTTCTTC. Amino acid sequence: CASSFDRGHYNEQFF.

This clonotype was seen only a few times. The V call is TRBV29-1, the J call TRBJ1-5, with TRBD1 as a possible D gene (6 bases). The V gene lost 2 bases and the J gene lost 9 bases, with 14 bases spanning the gap. CDR1 SQVTM and CDR2 ANQGSEA come from the germline V gene. This CDR3 contains 13 residues. The CDR3 DNA sequence: TGCAGCGTTGAACAGGGGAGGGGAGGGCCCCAGCATTTT. This codes for CSVEQGRGGPQHF.

This clonotype was picked up many times. This chain uses TRBV29-1 with TRBJ2-1; D could derive from TRBD1 or TRBD2 (5 bases each). Germline CDR1 is SQVTM and CDR2 is ANQGSEA. This CDR3 has 14 amino acids. Trimming removed 7 bases at V and 8 bases at J, with 21 bases between. CDR3: CSGNALGRGDEQFF. CDR3 in DNA: TGCAGCGGAAACGCCCTGGGACGGGGCGATGAGCAGTTCTTC.

In this sample, this clonotype turned up many times. J is TRBJ1-4 and V is TRBV12-2; TRBD1 reflects the table's D call only, with no check against the DNA. TRBV12-2 is annotated as a pseudogene. The CDR3 spans 15 residues. The CDR3 loop reads CASRSISPGGEKLFF. The CDR3 DNA is TGTGCAAGTCGCTCCATTTCCCCAGGGGGTGAAAAACTGTTTTTT.

This clonotype was recorded at least ten times. V usage is TRBV6-2 or TRBV6-3 and J usage is TRBJ1-5; TRBD1 matches at 7 bases. Germline lookup yields CDR1 MNHEY and CDR2 SVGEGT. The length of the CDR3 is 18 residues. Trimming cost V 0 bases and J 1 base; bases outside gene matches: 9. The CDR3 protein is CASSYSVRQGPSNQPQHF. The CDR3 DNA follows: TGTGCCAGCAGTTACTCGGTGAGACAGGGCCCCAGCAATCAGCCCCAGCATTTT.

The rearrangement uses TRBV19 and TRBJ2-3; D gene ambiguous. The CDR3 has 13 amino acids. Germline V CDR1 and CDR2: LNHDA, SQIVND (reference sequence). With 4 bases removed from V and 2 bases from J, the gap between germline ends came to 7 bases. In nucleotides, the CDR3 is TGTGCCAGTAGTACCGCCTACACAGATACGCAGTATTTT. Protein: CASSTAYTDTQYF.

This clonotype was observed many times. The junction departs from germline at one end; a sequencing error may be responsible. This sequence joins TRBV12-3 or TRBV12-4 and TRBJ2-3; 9 bases agree with TRBD1. The CDR3 extends over 16 amino acids. Here the CDR3 DNA reads TGTGCAAGCAGCTCTCCCGGGACAGGGAAGGCAGAAACGCTGTATTTT. This codes for CASSSPGTGKAETLYF.

This clonotype has at least ten counts. J is TRBJ1-6 and V is TRBV13; unclear D gene. V dropped 7 bases and J dropped 6 bases, with 13 bases sitting between them. Germline CDR1 reads PRHDT; CDR2 reads FYEKMQ (reference sequence). This CDR3 has 14 residues. CDR3 DNA: TGTGCCAGCACTGTAGTTGCCGCTAATTCACCCCTCCACTTT. Protein: CASTVVAANSPLHF.

This sequence joins TRBV12-3 or TRBV12-4 and TRBJ2-1; D ambiguous. The CDR3 covers 13 residues. V dropped 5 bases and J dropped 9 bases, with 14 bases sitting between them. The CDR3 is CASSLSQLLEQFF. Here the CDR3 DNA reads TGTGCCAGCAGTCTCAGTCAGCTTCTTGAGCAGTTCTTC.

This clonotype was seen repeatedly, ten times or more. The chain's CDR3 is CASRPGTGQLRVSYNSPLHF. The CDR3 nucleotides are TGTGCCAGCAGACCCGGGACAGGGCAGTTGCGGGTCTCCTATAATTCACCCCTCCACTTT. The chain recombines TRBV27 with TRBJ1-6, with 9 bases identical to TRBD1. The germline CDR1 and CDR2 sequences are MNHEY and SMNVEV (reference sequence). The ends lost 6 bases at V and 0 bases at J; junction bases unmatched: 15. The CDR3 runs to 20 residues.

This clonotype appeared many times. The chain recombines TRBV27 with TRBJ1-4; no reliable D call. With 3 bases removed from V and 5 bases from J, the gap between germline ends came to 10 bases. Per the germline V gene, CDR1 is MNHEY and CDR2 is SMNVEV (reference sequence). The CDR3 consists of 14 residues. The DNA for the CDR3 is TGTGCCAGCAGTTTCATAGGGCCCAATGAAAAACTGTTTTTT. Its translation: CASSFIGPNEKLFF.